The entry below gives a single T cell receptor beta chain sequence along with its context. The antigen remains undetermined. The CDR3 extends over 13 amino acids. V lost 6 bases and J lost 4, with 11 bases in between. From germline, CDR1 is MGHRA and CDR2 YSYEKL. The data derive from a study of long-term antiretroviral therapy in people with HIV. Version v3.0 of the immunoSEQ assay was performed at survey level. The sequencing target was about 35,000-55,000 T-cell genomes per sample. Profiled with immunoSEQ multiplex PCR; TCRdb holds only in-frame clones, not every one. The repertoire has tens of thousands of clones, 86% of them found once; the top ten carry about 15%. Study results and limitations: Even long-term ART left TRB diversity below transplant donor controls, despite gains. HIV repertoires spanned narrower CDR3 length ranges than controls.

The starting material was unsorted PBMCs, obtained 1.2 years after starting antiretroviral therapy. This chain uses TRBV4-1 with TRBJ2-3; D not certain. This receptor was taken from a man aged 45-65 years with HIV. As DNA, the CDR3 is TGCGCCAGCAGTAGGACGGTGGCAGATACGCAGTATTTT. This codes for CASSRTVADTQYF.